The T cell receptor beta chain under discussion was sequenced for a study of cytomegalovirus exposure and HLA in healthy donors. Across the study: Inside one of the first data releases sat about 85 million unique TCRs taken from HLA-typed donors.

Points from the study as a whole: The majority of TCR sequences were rare, yet some public TCRs appeared in many donors. Reports indicated that the classifier achieved high specificity and sensitivity in diagnosing cytomegalovirus status.

A word on this clone: No antigen is known for it.

Use of 60 Vbeta and 13 Jbeta primers characterized the PCR. Repertoires were generated with immunoSEQ multiplex PCR, while TCRdb's copy carries only in-frame clones and drops some. The table includes fewer than 110,000 clones, around four fifths detected once. What was sequenced was PBMCs. This TCR was recovered from a man aged 25 to 45 in good health and CMV-seronegative.

The CDR3 here is CASRPGTGGGYGYTF. CDR3 nucleotides: TGTGCCAGCAGGCCAGGGACAGGGGGTGGCTATGGCTACACCTTC. The chain carries TRBV2 and TRBJ1-2; 11 nucleotides agree with TRBD1. The V gene end was trimmed by 6 bases and the J gene end by 4 bases; junction bases not matched to a gene: 7. The germline gives CDR1 SNHLY, CDR2 FYNNEI. The CDR3 covers 15 residues.